This T cell receptor beta chain was documented in a study of shared clonotypes between healthy human individuals. Findings and limits, study-wide: Shared across a few donors were around 4.7% of the naive CD4 clonotypes. Since donors were few, the genetic and exposure-history diversity represented was limited. Only blood samples were collected, and tissue repertoires likely differ.

About this clone itself: What it binds is not known. The same CDR3 also results from other DNA sequences found in this sample.

Each sample came from a Caucasian adult donor living in Nashville, Tennessee. Repertoires were generated with immunoSEQ multiplex PCR, while TCRdb's copy carries only in-frame clones and drops some. The data show over a million clones, around 76% seen once. Trimming left V 2 bases short and J 4 bases short, with 3 bases between. Germline CDR1 and CDR2: MNHNS and SASEGT. This CDR3 region has 11 residues. The clonotype originates from a man aged 18 to 29 in good health. Material for sequencing was memory CD4+ T cells sorted from blood. The subset: CD45RA-negative fraction. The rearrangement links TRBV6-1 to TRBJ2-7; the D is unclear. The CDR3 DNA is TGTGCCAGCAGTGAACCTTACGAGCAGTACTTC. Translating gives CASSEPYEQYF.